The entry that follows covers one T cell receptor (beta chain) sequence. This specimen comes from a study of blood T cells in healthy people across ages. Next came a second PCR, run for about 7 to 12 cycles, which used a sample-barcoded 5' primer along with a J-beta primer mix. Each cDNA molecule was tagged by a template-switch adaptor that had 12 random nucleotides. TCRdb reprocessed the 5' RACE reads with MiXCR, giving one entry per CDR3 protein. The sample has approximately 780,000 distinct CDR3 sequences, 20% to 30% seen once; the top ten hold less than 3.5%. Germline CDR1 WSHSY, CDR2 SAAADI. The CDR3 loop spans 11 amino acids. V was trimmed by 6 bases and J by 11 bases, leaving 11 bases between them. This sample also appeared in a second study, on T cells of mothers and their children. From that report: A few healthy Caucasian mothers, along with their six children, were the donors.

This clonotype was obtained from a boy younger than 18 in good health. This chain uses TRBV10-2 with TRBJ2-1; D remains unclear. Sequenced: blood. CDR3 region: CASRETRQQFF. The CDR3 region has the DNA TGCGCCAGCAGGGAGACCCGACAGCAGTTCTTC.